The clone carrying this T cell receptor beta chain counts as medium-sized. This sample was included in a study of spatial heterogeneity in lung cancer. This CDR3 region has 14 residues. V lost 1 base to trimming and J lost 6 bases; unmatched junction nucleotides: 6. Per the germline V gene, CDR1 is SEHNR and CDR2 is FQNEAQ (reference sequence). Indicated time point: sample taken at primary tumor resection. Tumor, nontumor lung or frozen PBMC supplied whole RNA that was sequenced unsorted. TCRdb analysed the 5' RACE reads with MiXCR anew, one entry per CDR3 protein. The table has some 11,000 distinct CDR3 sequences, about 9.2% seen once.

This receptor was identified in a male donor with early-stage non-small cell lung cancer. The V gene is TRBV7-9, the J gene TRBJ2-7; 7 nucleotides align to TRBD2. The source was PBMCs, collected at surgery. The CDR3 protein is CASSLVIAGVEQYF. The CDR3 DNA is TGTGCCAGCAGCTTAGTAATCGCGGGGGTCGAGCAGTACTTC.